This T cell receptor (beta chain) was documented in a study of somatic mutations in cytotoxic T cells in rheumatoid arthritis (TCRdb year 2017). Looking at the study overall: Right after diagnosis and prior to the start of any treatment, 25 to 30 ml EDTA of peripheral blood was drawn from patients. A FACSAria II or Sony SH800 was used to flow-sort some V beta antibody-stained T-cell populations at nearly 100% purity, and TCRB sequencing was also done on sorted V beta1+ cells. In newly diagnosed rheumatoid arthritis without treatment, the study examined if expanded CD8+ T-cell clones harbor somatic mutations, relying on TCRB deep sequencing to characterize clonality. The median ages of the patient and control groups were essentially identical. A total of 55 to 75 rheumatoid arthritis patients and approximately 21 healthy controls underwent TCRB deep sequencing. Broad study findings and their caveats: The largest CD8+ clone made up more than 20% of CD8+ cells in about an eighth of the 65 patients, and blood and synovial fluid shared several identical CD8+ TCRB sequences. Healthy controls showed no age-related increase in CD8+ clonality, whereas patients did (Spearman r=0.49). CD8+ T-cell clonality did not differ significantly between rheumatoid arthritis patients and age-matched healthy controls. The expanded CD8+ clones had unknown antigen targets, and not appearing in virus-specific databases did not rule out that they were virus-specific.

TCRB CDR3 sequencing used the immunoSEQ assay on genomic DNA. The source study handled its data this way. When patient CD8+ clones exceeding 1% were checked against published virus-specific TCRB sequences, only a few matched. Only productive TCRB rearrangements were included in the analyses. Clonality was expressed as a Shannon entropy-based productive clonality index, with each clone defined by a unique TCRB CDR3 sequence. Repertoire overlap between two samples was calculated from the template counts of each clone relative to total templates per sample. Flow cytometry-measured V-gene usage correlated with V-gene usage from TCRB sequencing, with a Spearman r of 0.61. Sourced from immuneACCESS, this table was stored by TCRdb with only in-frame sequences that have V and J called. A share of the clones is absent; for the studies checked, an unresolved V gene accounts for under half, and the remainder has no known explanation. V and J calls and clone size are given by that table; D and trimming were obtained from the DNA. Across this sample there are 8,500 to 13,000 clones, with roughly 78% seen only once. The ten top clones hold around 35% of the sample.

Flow cytometry confirmed the purity of CD4+ and CD8+ cells that had been isolated by positive magnetic bead selection on an AutoMACS. A TCR V beta antibody panel was used in flow cytometry to screen first for clonal expansions, which were then characterized by TCRB deep sequencing of sorted CD8+ fractions. Ficoll-Paque PLUS density gradient separation was used to isolate peripheral blood mononuclear cells. DNA was extracted from CD4-enriched, CD8-enriched or PBMC samples with Nucleospin Tissue or Tissue XS kits and quantified with a Qubit 2.0 fluorometer. As for this clone: The antigen it binds to is not known. The record has no base qualities; no much larger clone is one base away.

The sample consisted of CD8+ T cells sorted from blood. This receptor was identified in an adult with rheumatoid arthritis.

Here the CDR3 is given as CASSPVGTAPYEQYF. At the DNA level, the sequence is TGTGCCAGCTCACCCGTCGGGACAGCTCCCTACGAGCAGTACTTC. The sequence joins TRBV18 to TRBJ2-7, with 7 junctional bases fitting TRBD1. V ends up 3 bases short and J 2 bases short, with an unmatched junction base count of 7. CDR1 KGHSH and CDR2 LQKENI were looked up in the germline V gene. The CDR3 runs 15 residues from the cysteine to the phenylalanine. The sequence is cut down to CDR3 DNA, 45 bases in frame from base 1. This CDR3, with the reference TRBV18 and TRBJ2-7 proteins standing in past its ends, gives the full variable domain NAGVMQNPRHLVRRRGQEARLRCSPMKGHSHVYWYRQLPEEGLKFMVYLQKENIIDESGMPKERFSAEFPKEGPSILRIQQVVRGDSAAYFCASSPVGTAPYEQYFGPGTRLTVT.